What follows are 4 T cell receptor beta chains derived from one specimen sequenced in a study of blood T cell repertoires in COVID-19. Method: immunoSEQ multiplex PCR; TCRdb's copy keeps in-frame clones and lacks some. The sample records over 250,000 clones, 65% to 90% being singletons. The sequencing input was peripheral blood. The receptors shown here come from a man aged 50 or older with active or convalescent COVID-19.

The V and J genes are TRBV7-3 and TRBJ2-3, with 9 nucleotides matching TRBD2. Trimming at V came to 2 bases and at J to 4 bases, leaving 4 bases not matched to a gene. This CDR3 contains 15 residues. Germline V gene lookup returns CDR1 SGHTA and CDR2 FQGTGA. CDR3 in DNA: TGTGCCAGCAGCTTAGGACTAGCGATATCAGATACGCAGTATTTT. This sequence encodes CASSLGLAISDTQYF.

The chain couples TRBV24-1 to TRBJ2-1; TRBD2 is a possible D gene (6 bases). Looked up from germline, CDR1 is KGHDR and CDR2 is SFDVKD. This CDR3 comprises 17 residues. The V end lost 1 base, the J end lost 2 bases, and 14 bases lay between the germline ends. DNA for the CDR3: TGTGCCACCAGTGATTTTAGGACGGGCGGGACCTACAATGAGCAGTTCTTC. This encodes CATSDFRTGGTYNEQFF.

This rearrangement joins TRBV2 to TRBJ2-2; 7 bases agree with TRBD1. The CDR3 is 15 residues long. CDR1 is SNHLY, CDR2 FYNNEI, per germline. J lost 6 bases, V lost 3 bases, and 7 bases had no gene match. DNA of the CDR3: TGTGCCAGCAGTGAGGCCGGGACAGCCCCCGGGGAGCTGTTTTTT. Translating gives CASSEAGTAPGELFF.

The chain has TRBV6-1 and TRBJ1-2, with a tentative D call TRBD1 (6 bases). The CDR3 sequence is 16 residues long. V was clipped by 4 bases and J by 4 bases, with 19 bases between them. Germline V gives CDR1 MNHNS, CDR2 SASEGT. The CDR3 reads CASSGERGGGSYGYTF. The CDR3, as DNA: TGTGCCAGCAGTGGTGAGCGAGGGGGGGGATCCTATGGCTACACCTTC.